This TCR beta chain was profiled in a study of type 1 and type 2 diabetes patients. General study points: Both CD4+ and CD8+ type 2 diabetes repertoires showed significantly higher diversity than type 1.

There are a few counts of this clonotype. Its antigen is undetermined. The germline V gene has CDR1 WNHNN and CDR2 SYGVQD (reference sequence). Trimming stripped 8 bases from V and 2 bases from J, with 12 bases between. This CDR3 is 14 amino acids long. Genomic DNA was the PCR template. The TCR beta CDR3 region was amplified using 30 forward and 13 reverse primers. TCRdb re-derived calls from the multiplex PCR reads in MiXCR, one entry per CDR3 protein. The table lists more than 250,000 distinct CDR3 sequences, around 47% of them singletons. This chain joins TRBV10-1 and TRBJ2-2; tentatively, D is TRBD1 or TRBD2 (5 bases each). Sequencing was done on a sample of peripheral blood mononuclear cells (PBMCs). The receptor's source is a man in his late teens or twenties with type 2 diabetes. The CDR3 DNA reads as TGCGCCAGCGGTCGGGACGGTAACACCGGGGAGCTGTTTTTT. This codes for CASGRDGNTGELFF.